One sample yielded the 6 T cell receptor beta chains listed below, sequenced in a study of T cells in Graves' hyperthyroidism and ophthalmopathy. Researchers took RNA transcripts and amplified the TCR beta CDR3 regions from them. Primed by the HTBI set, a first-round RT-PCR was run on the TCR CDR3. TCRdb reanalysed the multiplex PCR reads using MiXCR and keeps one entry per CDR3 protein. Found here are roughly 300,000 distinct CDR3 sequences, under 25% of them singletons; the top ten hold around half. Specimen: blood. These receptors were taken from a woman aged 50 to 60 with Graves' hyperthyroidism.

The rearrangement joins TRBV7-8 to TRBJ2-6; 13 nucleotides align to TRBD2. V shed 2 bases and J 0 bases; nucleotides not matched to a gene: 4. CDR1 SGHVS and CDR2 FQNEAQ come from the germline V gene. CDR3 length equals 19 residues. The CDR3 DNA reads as TGTGCCAGCAGCTTATACTGGACTAGCGGGAGCTCTGGGGCCAACGTCCTGACTTTC. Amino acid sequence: CASSLYWTSGSSGANVLTF.

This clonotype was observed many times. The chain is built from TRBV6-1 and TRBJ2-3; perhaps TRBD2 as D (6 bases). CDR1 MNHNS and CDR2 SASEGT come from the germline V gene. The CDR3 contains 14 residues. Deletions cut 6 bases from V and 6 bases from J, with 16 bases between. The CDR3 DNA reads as TGTGCCAGCAGGGTGGAGGGAGGAAAGGATACGCAGTATTTT. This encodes CASRVEGGKDTQYF.

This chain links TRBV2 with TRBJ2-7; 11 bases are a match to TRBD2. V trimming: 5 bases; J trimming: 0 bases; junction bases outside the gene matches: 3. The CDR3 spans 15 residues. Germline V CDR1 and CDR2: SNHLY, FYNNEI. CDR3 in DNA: TGTGCCAGCAGTTATACTAGCGGGAGCTCCTACGAGCAGTACTTC. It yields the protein CASSYTSGSSYEQYF. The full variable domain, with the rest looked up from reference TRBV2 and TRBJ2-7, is EPEVTQTPSHQVTQMGQEVILRCVPISNHLYFYWYRQILGQKVEFLVSFYNNEISEKSEIFDDQFSVERPDGSNFTLKIRSTKLEDSAMYFCASSYTSGSSYEQYFGPGTRLTVT.

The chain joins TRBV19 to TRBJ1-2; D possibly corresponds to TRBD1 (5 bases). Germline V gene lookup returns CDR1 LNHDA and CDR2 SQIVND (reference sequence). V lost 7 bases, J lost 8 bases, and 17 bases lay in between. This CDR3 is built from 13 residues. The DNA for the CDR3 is TGTGCCAGTAAACCCCGGCCGGAGGGGGGCTACACCTTC. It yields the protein CASKPRPEGGYTF.

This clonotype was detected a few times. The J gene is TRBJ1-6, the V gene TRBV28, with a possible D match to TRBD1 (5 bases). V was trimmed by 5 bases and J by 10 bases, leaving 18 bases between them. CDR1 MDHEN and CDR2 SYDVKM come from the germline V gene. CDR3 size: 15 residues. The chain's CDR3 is CASSPRGVLVSPLHF. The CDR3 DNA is TGTGCCAGCAGTCCCCGAGGGGTTCTCGTCTCACCCCTCCACTTT.

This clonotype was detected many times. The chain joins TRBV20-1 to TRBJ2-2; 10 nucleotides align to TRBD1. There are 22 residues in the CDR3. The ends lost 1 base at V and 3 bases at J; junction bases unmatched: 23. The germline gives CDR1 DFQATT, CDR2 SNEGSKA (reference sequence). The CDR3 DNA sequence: TGCAGTGCTAGAGTCGACAGGGGGCTATCACCCCATAGCGGGTACGACACCGGGGAGCTGTTTTTT. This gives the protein CSARVDRGLSPHSGYDTGELFF.